Below, 18 T cell receptor beta chains from the same sample are listed, as sequenced in a study of shared clonotypes between healthy human individuals. TCRdb's table, derived via immunoSEQ multiplex PCR, lists solely in-frame clones and lacks some. Here the sample spans millions of clones, over 85% being singletons. The sequenced sample was naive CD4+ T cells sorted from blood. The subset: CD45RA+ positively selected. The source is a man aged 18 to 30 in good health.

The chain has TRBV6-5 and TRBJ2-1; 9 bases fit TRBD1. The germline V gene encodes CDR1 MNHEY and CDR2 SVGAGI. The ends lost 6 bases at V and 8 bases at J; junction bases unmatched: 8. This CDR3 contains 14 residues. In DNA, the CDR3 is TGTGCCAGCAGACCGCCGGGACAGGGCTATGAGCAGTTCTTC. The encoded protein is CASRPPGQGYEQFF.

The chain carries TRBV10-3 and TRBJ2-2, with D unresolved. The CDR3 contains 12 residues. The germline CDR1 and CDR2 sequences are ENHRY and SYGVKD. V was pared by 7 bases and J by 5 bases, with 8 bases between. The DNA for the CDR3 is TGTGCCATCACTTTAGGGACCGGGGAGCTGTTTTTT. This codes for CAITLGTGELFF.

The DNA of the CDR3 is TGTGCCAGCAGCGTAGCTCGGGGAACGGGGTGGACGCAGTATTTT. Translating it yields CASSVARGTGWTQYF. V and J are TRBV9 and TRBJ2-3; a possible D gene is TRBD2 (5 bases). The CDR3 runs 15 residues. V lost 0 bases and J 9 bases, leaving 17 bases between the germline ends. The V gene's germline CDR1 is SGDLS and CDR2 YYNGEE.

This chain joins TRBV28 and TRBJ1-5, with 9 nucleotides matching TRBD1. Germline CDR1 is MDHEN and CDR2 is SYDVKM. This CDR3 has 15 amino acids. V lost 3 bases, J lost 5 bases, and 5 bases stayed unmatched. DNA of the CDR3: TGTGCCAGCAGTTTCTCGGACAGGGGATATCAGCCCCAGCATTTT. The encoded protein is CASSFSDRGYQPQHF.

The chain is built from TRBV5-8 and TRBJ1-4; weak D call: TRBD1 (5 bases). The V and J ends lost 4 bases and 8 bases respectively, with 15 bases between them. This CDR3 is 14 amino acids long. The germline V gene has CDR1 SGHTS and CDR2 YDEGEE. CDR3 in amino acids: CASSRPGPGEKLFF. The CDR3 DNA follows: TGTGCCAGCAGCCGCCCGGGACCTGGGGAAAAACTGTTTTTT.

In this sample, this clone turned up once. V is TRBV5-1 and J is TRBJ2-2; tentatively, D is TRBD1 or TRBD2 (5 bases each). Germline values: CDR1 SGHRS, CDR2 YFSETQ. The V gene lost 2 bases and the J gene lost 3 bases, with 14 bases spanning the gap. This CDR3 spans 16 amino acids. This CDR3 reads CASSLEGRKDTGELFF. The CDR3 nucleotides read TGCGCCAGCAGCTTAGAGGGACGGAAGGACACCGGGGAGCTGTTTTTT.

The chain employs TRBV19 and TRBJ1-4, with unresolved D. The CDR3 runs 14 residues. In germline, CDR1 is LNHDA, CDR2 SQIVND (reference sequence). V was cut by 4 bases and J by 8 bases, with 14 bases left in between. CDR3 residues: CASSSHPSREKLFF. The CDR3 nucleotides are TGTGCCAGTAGTAGTCATCCAAGTCGGGAAAAACTGTTTTTT.

The CDR3 region has the DNA TGTGCCAGTAGTGCCCACATTGGGAACTACGAGCAGTACTTC. Its translation is CASSAHIGNYEQYF. The rearrangement links TRBV19 to TRBJ2-7, with D unclear. The CDR3 has 14 amino acids. V was shortened by 5 bases and J by 3 bases, with 14 bases between the two germline ends. CDR1 LNHDA and CDR2 SQIVND come from the germline V gene (reference sequence).

The V gene is TRBV5-1, the J gene TRBJ1-1, with 8 bases identical to TRBD1. The germline V gene has CDR1 SGHRS and CDR2 YFSETQ. V gave up 4 bases and J gave up 0 bases; unmatched junction bases: 8. The CDR3 is made up of 16 amino acids. CDR3 residues: CASSGTGGTVNTEAFF. The CDR3 DNA reads TGCGCCAGCAGCGGAACAGGGGGAACGGTGAACACTGAAGCTTTCTTT.

The rearrangement joins TRBV19 to TRBJ2-1; D call uncertain. V lost 4 bases, J lost 4 bases, and 8 bases lay in between. This CDR3 contains 13 residues. Germline V lookup: CDR1 LNHDA, CDR2 SQIVND (reference sequence). DNA for the CDR3: TGTGCCAGTAGTAGCCAGCCTTACAATGAGCAGTTCTTC. Encoded protein: CASSSQPYNEQFF.

The chain links TRBV28 to TRBJ2-7; tentative D call: TRBD1 (6 bases). V dropped 1 base and J dropped 5 bases, with 12 bases sitting between them. The germline gives CDR1 MDHEN, CDR2 SYDVKM. This CDR3 has 14 amino acids. CDR3 in DNA: TGTGCCAGCAGTTTATCAGGGGTACCCCACGAGCAGTACTTC. As protein: CASSLSGVPHEQYF.

The chain uses TRBV25-1 and TRBJ2-1; 8 bases align to TRBD2. V shed 6 bases, J shed 8 bases, and the junction held 9 bases outside the gene matches. CDR1 MGHDK and CDR2 SYGVNS come from the germline V gene. This CDR3 has 14 amino acids. The CDR3 sequence is CASSLPGGVDEQFF. The CDR3 nucleotides are TGTGCCAGCAGCCTTCCGGGGGGGGTCGATGAGCAGTTCTTC.

With respect to this clone: Mismatch with germline at one junction end may stem from a read error. Other DNA sequences of this sample code for an identical CDR3. This chain uses TRBV30 with TRBJ2-2; D may be TRBD1 or TRBD2 (6 bases each). The germline CDR1 and CDR2 sequences are GTSNPN and SVGIG (reference sequence). This CDR3 has 15 residues. The CDR3 loop is CASVGGKSGTGELFF. The CDR3 region has the DNA TGTGCCTCAGTAGGGGGGAAGTCCGGCACCGGGGAACTGTTTTTT.

The chain has TRBV7-9 and TRBJ2-5; 10 bases match TRBD2. Per the germline V gene, CDR1 is SEHNR and CDR2 is FQNEAQ (reference sequence). CDR3 size: 15 residues. The ends lost 5 bases at V and 5 bases at J; junction bases unmatched: 8. CDR3 protein: CASSVTGTSAETQYF. Here the CDR3 DNA reads TGTGCCAGCAGCGTTACCGGGACTAGCGCCGAGACCCAGTACTTC. Full variable domain (outside the CDR3, taken from reference TRBV7-9 and TRBJ2-5): DTGVSQNPRHKITKRGQNVTFRCDPISEHNRLYWYRQTLGQGPEFLTYFQNEAQLEKSRLLSDRFSAERPKGSFSTLEIQRTEQGDSAMYLCASSVTGTSAETQYFGPGTRLLVL.

This sequence joins TRBV10-3 and TRBJ1-2; 7 bases are a match to TRBD1. Germline loops: CDR1 ENHRY, CDR2 SYGVKD. The junction had 11 bases not matched to a gene; V was cut back by 0 bases and J by 4 bases. The CDR3 contains 17 residues. CDR3 bases: TGTGCCATCAGTGAGTCGGGCACAGGGGCGCTTAGCTATGGCTACACCTTC. The encoded protein is CAISESGTGALSYGYTF.

CDR3 loop: CASSQVAGLMNTEAFF. CDR3 DNA: TGTGCCAGCAGCCAAGTGGCCGGACTTATGAACACTGAAGCTTTCTTT. The chain recombines TRBV14 with TRBJ1-1; D gene uncertain. Trimming took 1 base from V and 0 from J, leaving 12 bases between them. The CDR3 is 16 residues long. Germline V gene sequence: CDR1 SGHDN, CDR2 FVKESK.

CDR3 residues: CASSLGLGSSGNTIYF. In DNA, the CDR3 is TGTGCCAGCAGCTTAGGGCTGGGGAGCTCTGGAAACACCATATATTTT. The chain couples TRBV7-6 to TRBJ1-3; D gene unclear. The CDR3 sequence is 16 residues long. Per the germline V gene, CDR1 is SGHVS and CDR2 is FNYEAQ. The V and J ends lost 1 base and 0 bases respectively, with 10 bases between them.

The chain employs TRBV18 and TRBJ2-1, with TRBD1 as a possible D gene (6 bases). CDR3 size: 16 residues. With 0 bases removed from V and 5 bases from J, the gap between germline ends came to 14 bases. The germline V gene encodes CDR1 KGHSH and CDR2 LQKENI. The CDR3, as DNA: TGTGCCAGCTCACCACCGAACAGGGAGCGCGACAATGAGCAGTTCTTC. Translation: CASSPPNRERDNEQFF.